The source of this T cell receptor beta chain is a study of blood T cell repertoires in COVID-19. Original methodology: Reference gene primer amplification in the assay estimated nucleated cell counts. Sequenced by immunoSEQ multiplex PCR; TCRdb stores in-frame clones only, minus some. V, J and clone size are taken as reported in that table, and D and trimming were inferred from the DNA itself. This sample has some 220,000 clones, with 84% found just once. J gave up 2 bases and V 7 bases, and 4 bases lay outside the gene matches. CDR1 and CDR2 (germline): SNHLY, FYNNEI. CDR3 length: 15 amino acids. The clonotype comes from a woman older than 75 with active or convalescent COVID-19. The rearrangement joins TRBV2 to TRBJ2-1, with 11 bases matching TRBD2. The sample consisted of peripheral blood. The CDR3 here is CASTQTSGTYNEQFF. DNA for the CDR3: TGTGCCAGCACTCAGACTAGCGGGACCTACAATGAGCAGTTCTTC.